This T cell receptor beta chain is drawn from a study of cytomegalovirus exposure and HLA in healthy donors. Concerning this clone itself: Its antigen is not identified.

Trimming cost V 5 bases and J 4 bases, with 15 bases left between them. CDR3 length equals 15 residues. Germline loops: CDR1 SGHTA, CDR2 FQGTGA. Study-level points and caveats: Earlier findings revealed that most TCR beta V segments proved productive either about 90% or about 30% of the time. Later on, analysis showed that most CMV-associated TCR beta chains appeared to be HLA-restricted. Most subjects had HLA-A and HLA-B alleles reportedly predicted accurately by TCR beta sequences.

Primers for the PCR totalled 60 Vbeta and 13 Jbeta. Data came from immunoSEQ multiplex PCR; TCRdb stores just in-frame clones and leaves some out. The table has 90,000 to 100,000 clones, about 74% seen once. The sample taken for sequencing was PBMCs. The chain carries TRBV7-3 and TRBJ2-1; the D gene is possibly TRBD2 (6 bases). This receptor was taken from a female donor in good health and CMV-seronegative. CDR3 sequence (DNA): TGTGCCAGCAGCCTCACACCCCGGGAGTACAATGAGCAGTTCTTC. This sequence encodes CASSLTPREYNEQFF.